The clone carrying this T cell receptor beta chain was observed a handful of times. This record comes from a study of blood T cell repertoires in COVID-19. On the study more broadly: The United States, Italy and Spain were the sources of the acute and convalescent COVID-19 samples.

The germline V gene encodes CDR1 SGHTA and CDR2 FQGNSA. V shed 5 bases and J 6 bases; nucleotides not matched to a gene: 6. CDR3 size: 13 residues. Per the original methods: By means of reference gene primer amplification, nucleated cell counts were estimated. Assay: immunoSEQ multiplex PCR; the TCRdb copy retains only in-frame clones and omits some. V and J calls plus clone size are reproduced from that table; the DNA served to infer D and trimming. The table shows 250,000 to 300,000 clones, with roughly nine tenths occurring only once. Enrolled during active infection, Seattle patients were then followed longitudinally.

The sequence derives from a woman aged 30 to 39 with COVID-19, enrolled during active disease. Material for sequencing was peripheral blood. The chain joins TRBV7-2 to TRBJ1-2, with 7 nucleotides matching TRBD1. CDR3 in amino acids: CASSPQTGDGYTF. The CDR3 DNA sequence: TGTGCCAGCAGCCCGCAAACAGGGGATGGCTACACCTTC.